These T cell receptor beta chains were read from a single sample in a study of blood T cell repertoires in COVID-19. The repertoire was sequenced with immunoSEQ multiplex PCR; TCRdb's copy has only in-frame clones and lacks some. The sample lists 400,000 or so clones, about 92% occurring once. Sequencing was carried out using PBMCs or T cells enriched from blood (not recorded which). These TCRs come from a man between 18 and 29 years old who had recovered from COVID-19. Each CDR3 is given with its conserved first and last residue. D genes are given only for firm matches. Size tells how often a clone was seen (once, few, many) or the class of an expanded clone, and some rows leave it out.

j_gene | d_gene | v_gene | abundance | CDR3nt | CDR3aa
TRBJ2-7 | - | TRBV6-5 | - | TGTGCCAGCAGCCCAACTAGGACTATCTCCTACGAGCAGTACTTC | CASSPTRTISYEQYF
TRBJ1-1 | - | TRBV5-1 | - | TGCGCCAGCAGTGTCCAGCTCGGAGGCAACACTGAAGCTTTCTTT | CASSVQLGGNTEAFF
TRBJ2-1 | - | TRBV28 | - | TGTGCCAGCAAGGAGCGCAATGAGCAGTTCTTC | CASKERNEQFF
TRBJ2-2 | - | TRBV21-1 | - | TGTGCCAGCAGCGGGACAAAGAACACCGGGGAGCTGTTTTTT | CASSGTKNTGELFF
TRBJ1-5 | TRBD1 | TRBV7-9 | - | TGTGCCAGCAGCTTGGGACAGGGGATGGAGGGCAATCAGCCCCAGCATTTT | CASSLGQGMEGNQPQHF
TRBJ2-7 | - | TRBV7-8 | - | TGTGCCAGCAGCTCGAAACCTACAGGGATGGGGGAGCAGTACTTC | CASSSKPTGMGEQYF
TRBJ1-1 | - | TRBV4-1 | - | TGCGCCAGCAGGCTGACAGAGGTGAACACTGAAGCTTTCTTT | CASRLTEVNTEAFF
TRBJ2-7 | TRBD2 | TRBV27 | once | TGTGCCAGCAGTCAGGGACTAGCGGGATCCTACGAGCAGTACTTC | CASSQGLAGSYEQYF
TRBJ1-2 | TRBD1 | TRBV5-1 | - | TGCGCCAGCAGCTTGGAGGGGGCAGGGGAAGATGGCTACACCTTC | CASSLEGAGEDGYTF
TRBJ1-6 | - | TRBV2 | - | TGTGCCAGCAGTCCCACCTCAGGGGCGGGAGATTCACCCCTCCACTTT | CASSPTSGAGDSPLHF
TRBJ1-1 | - | TRBV24-1 | - | TGTGCCACCAGTACGGAGTGGAGCACTGAAGCTTTCTTT | CATSTEWSTEAFF
TRBJ2-1 | TRBD2 | TRBV7-2 | - | TGTGCCAGCAGCTTTTCGCGGGGGGCCTACAATGAGCAGTTCTTC | CASSFSRGAYNEQFF
TRBJ1-1 | TRBD1 | TRBV5-4 | - | TGTGCCAGCAGCTCGGGCCCGGGACAGGGAGACACTGAAGCTTTCTTT | CASSSGPGQGDTEAFF
TRBJ1-2 | TRBD1 | TRBV5-8 | - | TGTGCCAGCAGCCTGGGGAGACAGGGAACTAACTATGGCTACACCTTC | CASSLGRQGTNYGYTF
TRBJ1-4 | - | TRBV11-3 | - | TGTGCCAGCAGCCAAAGGACAGTTAATGAAAAACTGTTTTTT | CASSQRTVNEKLFF
TRBJ2-3 | TRBD2 | TRBV5-1 | - | TGCGCCAGCAGCCTTAAGACTAGCGGCTTCAGCACAGATACGCAGTATTTT | CASSLKTSGFSTDTQYF
TRBJ1-3 | - | TRBV11-2 | - | TGTGCCAGCAGCTTAGACTTTAGGACTTCGGAAGCTGGAAACACCATATATTTT | CASSLDFRTSEAGNTIYF
TRBJ2-2 | - | TRBV18 | - | TGTGCCAGCTCACCCCCCGGGGGGCCGAACACCGGGGAGCTGTTTTTT | CASSPPGGPNTGELFF
TRBJ2-7 | TRBD2 | TRBV5-1 | - | TGCGCCAGCCGGCCGACTAGCGGAAGTCCCGAGCAGTACTTC | CASRPTSGSPEQYF
TRBJ2-7 | TRBD1 | TRBV6-5 | - | TGTGCCAGCAGTCGACAGGGGAGCTCCTACGAGCAGTACTTC | CASSRQGSSYEQYF
TRBJ2-3 | TRBD2 | TRBV11-2 | - | TGTGCCAGCAGCGGGACTAGCGGGACCGGGGAGTATTTT | CASSGTSGTGEYF
TRBJ1-1 | - | TRBV15 | - | TGTGCCACCAGCAAGCCGGGAATGAACACTGAAGCTTTCTTT | CATSKPGMNTEAFF
TRBJ1-3 | TRBD1 | TRBV7-9 | - | TGTGCCAGCAGCTTCCGGAGAGGGACAGGCGGTGGAAACACCATATATTTT | CASSFRRGTGGGNTIYF
TRBJ2-7 | - | TRBV19 | - | TGTGCCAGTAGTATGGGAGAGTACTACGAGCAGTACTTC | CASSMGEYYEQYF
TRBJ1-3 | TRBD1 | TRBV13 | - | TGTGCCAGCAGCTCGACAGGGGGCGCCTCTGGAAACACCATATATTTT | CASSSTGGASGNTIYF
TRBJ1-5 | - | TRBV19 | few | TGTGCCAGTAGTGCGACAGTAACTGCCCTACAGCCCCAGCATTTT | CASSATVTALQPQHF
TRBJ2-7 | - | TRBV29-1 | - | TGCAGCGTTACCCCATGGGGCAGCTCCTACGAGCAGTACTTC | CSVTPWGSSYEQYF
TRBJ1-1 | - | TRBV24-1 | - | TGTGCCACCAGTGACCGTCACGGGGGGAACACTGAAGCTTTCTTT | CATSDRHGGNTEAFF
TRBJ2-1 | - | TRBV7-9 | - | TGTGCCAGCAGCTTCGGCAGCACAGATGAGCAGTTCTTC | CASSFGSTDEQFF
TRBJ1-5 | TRBD1 | TRBV30 | - | TGTGCCTGGAGTGCGGGGACAGGGTTGGGGTATAGCAATCAGCCCCAGCATTTT | CAWSAGTGLGYSNQPQHF
TRBJ2-4 | - | TRBV7-2 | - | TGTGCCAGCAGCCAAGGTGGGGGCTACGGTGGCATTCAGTACTTC | CASSQGGGYGGIQYF
TRBJ1-4 | TRBD1 | TRBV5-1 | - | TGCGCCAGCAGCTTCGGGACAGGGGGCGGTGAAAAACTGTTTTTT | CASSFGTGGGEKLFF